Following are 3 T cell receptor beta chains from one sample sequenced in a study of T cell repertoires in cytomegalovirus infection. Their specific antigens are unknown. TCRdb called the reads again in MiXCR, with one record for every CDR3 protein. The sample has about 900,000 distinct CDR3 sequences, 31% seen once. Source: cultured CD8+ T cells from PBMCs, taken from culture after CMV antigen stimulation. These receptors originate from a human donor in good health (CMV status not recorded). Some clones in this sample may be carry-over from other donors' samples.

The chain carries TRBV24-1 and TRBJ1-1, with unresolved D. The CDR3 consists of 13 residues. Trimming left V 6 bases short and J 3 bases short, with 10 bases between. Germline-derived CDR1 and CDR2 are KGHDR and SFDVKD. The CDR3, as DNA: TGTGCCACCAGTAACCCGGGTGACACTGAAGCTTTCTTT. Amino acid sequence: CATSNPGDTEAFF.

As regards this clonotype: A much larger clone lies a single base off, so this may be a read error. The CDR3 carries no conserved terminal phenylalanine or tryptophan, so it likely arises from a read error. The J gene is TRBJ1-2, the V gene TRBV7-6; no firm D call. The CDR3 contains 13 residues. Deletions cut 5 bases from V and 9 bases from J, with 16 bases between. Germline assignment: CDR1 SGHVS and CDR2 FNYEAQ. The CDR3 reads CASSPGPSRSYTC. The CDR3 coding sequence is TGTGCCAGCAGCCCGGGCCCTTCAAGGAGCTACACCTGC.

J is TRBJ2-7 and V is TRBV13, with D perhaps TRBD2 (6 bases). V dropped 0 bases and J dropped 4 bases, with 13 bases sitting between them. Per germline, CDR1 PRHDT and CDR2 FYEKMQ (reference sequence). The CDR3 loop spans 15 amino acids. The CDR3 DNA is TGTGCCAGCAGCTTAGGGGGCGGGGCCCTTTACGAGCAGTACTTC. Encoded protein: CASSLGGGALYEQYF.